This is a list of T cell receptor beta chains from one sample in a study of cytotoxic CD8 clonotypes in ibrutinib-treated CLL. Profiled with immunoSEQ multiplex PCR; TCRdb holds only in-frame clones, not every one. The table has approximately 210,000 clones, around 70% seen once. The sequencing here drew on PBMCs, taken after 24 months of ibrutinib treatment. Receptors were obtained from a human donor with chronic lymphocytic leukemia. CDR3s include the opening cysteine and the closing phenylalanine or tryptophan. Fields, in order: J gene, V gene, D gene, clone size, CDR3 DNA, CDR3 protein. The D gene is left open where the match is weak. For some rows the clone size is stated as once, few or many, or as a class when expanded; others skip it.

J gene: TRBJ2-1; V gene: TRBV18; D gene: NA; clone size: few; CDR3 DNA: TGTGCCAGCTCACCAGACGGAGTTGAGCAGTTCTTC; CDR3 protein: CASSPDGVEQFF
J gene: TRBJ1-2; V gene: TRBV10-3; D gene: TRBD1; clone size: NA; CDR3 DNA: TGTGCCATCACCCAGGGCCCAGGGGGTGGTGGCTACACCTTC; CDR3 protein: CAITQGPGGGGYTF
J gene: TRBJ1-2; V gene: TRBV7-9; D gene: TRBD1; clone size: many; CDR3 DNA: TGTGCCAGCAGCTCATTCCGGGACAGGGGGCACAGGCCGTATGGCTACACCTTC; CDR3 protein: CASSSFRDRGHRPYGYTF
J gene: TRBJ1-4; V gene: TRBV15; D gene: NA; clone size: NA; CDR3 DNA: TGTGCCACCAGCAGAGCCCCCACAGGGTCTAATGAAAAACTGTTTTTT; CDR3 protein: CATSRAPTGSNEKLFF
J gene: TRBJ1-4; V gene: TRBV4-2; D gene: NA; clone size: NA; CDR3 DNA: TGTGCCAGCAGCCAAGATCCTGGGGTTAATGAAAAACTGTTTTTT; CDR3 protein: CASSQDPGVNEKLFF
J gene: TRBJ1-2; V gene: TRBV18; D gene: NA; clone size: NA; CDR3 DNA: TGTGCCAGCTCACTCGTGGACAGCCCGATCTATGGCTACACCTTC; CDR3 protein: CASSLVDSPIYGYTF
J gene: TRBJ1-3; V gene: TRBV30; D gene: NA; clone size: NA; CDR3 DNA: TGTGCCTGGAGTGTATGGGGAAACACCATATATTTT; CDR3 protein: CAWSVWGNTIYF
J gene: TRBJ1-1; V gene: TRBV30; D gene: NA; clone size: NA; CDR3 DNA: TGTGCCTGGAGTGCCCACGGGGCTGAAGCTTTCTTT; CDR3 protein: CAWSAHGAEAFF
J gene: TRBJ2-1; V gene: TRBV9; D gene: NA; clone size: NA; CDR3 DNA: TGTGCCAGCAGCGTATCAGGAACAGCCTCTGGGCAGTTCTTC; CDR3 protein: CASSVSGTASGQFF
J gene: TRBJ2-3; V gene: TRBV11-3; D gene: TRBD2; clone size: NA; CDR3 DNA: TGTGCCAGCAGCTTAGGCGGGAGACCCACAGATACGCAGTATTTT; CDR3 protein: CASSLGGRPTDTQYF
J gene: TRBJ2-1; V gene: TRBV27; D gene: TRBD2; clone size: NA; CDR3 DNA: TGTGCCAGCAGTACCAACAGCGGGGGTTACAATGAGCAGTTCTTC; CDR3 protein: CASSTNSGGYNEQFF
J gene: TRBJ2-5; V gene: TRBV7-8; D gene: TRBD1; clone size: NA; CDR3 DNA: TGTGCCAGCAGGAAAACAGGGGGTTCCGAGACCCAGTACTTC; CDR3 protein: CASRKTGGSETQYF
J gene: TRBJ2-4; V gene: TRBV9; D gene: TRBD1; clone size: NA; CDR3 DNA: TGTGCCAGCAGTACCGGGACAGGGGGCTTCAAAAACATTCAGTACTTC; CDR3 protein: CASSTGTGGFKNIQYF
J gene: TRBJ1-4; V gene: TRBV5-1; D gene: NA; clone size: NA; CDR3 DNA: TGCGCCAGCAGCCCCACAAACCGGGACGCCTCAACTAATGAAAAACTGTTTTTT; CDR3 protein: CASSPTNRDASTNEKLFF
J gene: TRBJ1-2; V gene: TRBV4-3; D gene: TRBD1; clone size: NA; CDR3 DNA: TGCGCCAGCAGCCAAGATCCCGGGACAGGGGTGAACTATGGCTACACCTTC; CDR3 protein: CASSQDPGTGVNYGYTF
J gene: TRBJ2-5; V gene: TRBV29-1; D gene: NA; clone size: NA; CDR3 DNA: TGCAGCGTTGACCGGGGGCGAGGGGAGACCCAGTACTTC; CDR3 protein: CSVDRGRGETQYF
J gene: TRBJ1-2; V gene: TRBV27; D gene: NA; clone size: NA; CDR3 DNA: TGTGCCAGCAGTTTATGGGGGGGGGCCCAGGGCTACACCTTC; CDR3 protein: CASSLWGGAQGYTF
J gene: TRBJ2-5; V gene: TRBV30; D gene: NA; clone size: few; CDR3 DNA: TGTGCCTGGAGTCCCGGGTGGGGGGAGACCCAGTACTTC; CDR3 protein: CAWSPGWGETQYF
J gene: TRBJ2-7; V gene: TRBV10-1; D gene: NA; clone size: NA; CDR3 DNA: TGCGCCAGCAGTGAAGGGCAGGGATTCTCCTACGAGCAGTACTTC; CDR3 protein: CASSEGQGFSYEQYF
J gene: TRBJ1-2; V gene: TRBV6-9; D gene: NA; clone size: NA; CDR3 DNA: TGTGCCAGCAGTTATGTAGGGCATGGCTACACCTTC; CDR3 protein: CASSYVGHGYTF
J gene: TRBJ2-3; V gene: TRBV28; D gene: TRBD2; clone size: NA; CDR3 DNA: TGTGCCAGCAGGGGACTAGCACTCACAGATACGCAGTATTTT; CDR3 protein: CASRGLALTDTQYF
J gene: TRBJ2-6; V gene: TRBV7-3; D gene: NA; clone size: few; CDR3 DNA: TGTGCCAGCAGCGAAAAGGCTGGGGCCAACGTCCTGACTTTC; CDR3 protein: CASSEKAGANVLTF
J gene: TRBJ2-7; V gene: TRBV5-1; D gene: NA; clone size: NA; CDR3 DNA: TGCGCCAGCAGCCCACGCGGGACAGCTTCCTACGAGCAGTACTTC; CDR3 protein: CASSPRGTASYEQYF
J gene: TRBJ2-3; V gene: TRBV27; D gene: TRBD1; clone size: NA; CDR3 DNA: TGTGCCAGCAGTTTAAGTACCGGGACAGGGATTTCAGATACGCAGTATTTT; CDR3 protein: CASSLSTGTGISDTQYF
J gene: TRBJ2-2; V gene: TRBV19; D gene: NA; clone size: NA; CDR3 DNA: TGTGCCAGTAGTATCCCACACTACACCGGGGAGCTGTTTTTT; CDR3 protein: CASSIPHYTGELFF
J gene: TRBJ2-7; V gene: TRBV27; D gene: NA; clone size: NA; CDR3 DNA: TGTGCCAGCAGTTTTACAACAGGCCCCTACGAGCAGTACTTC; CDR3 protein: CASSFTTGPYEQYF